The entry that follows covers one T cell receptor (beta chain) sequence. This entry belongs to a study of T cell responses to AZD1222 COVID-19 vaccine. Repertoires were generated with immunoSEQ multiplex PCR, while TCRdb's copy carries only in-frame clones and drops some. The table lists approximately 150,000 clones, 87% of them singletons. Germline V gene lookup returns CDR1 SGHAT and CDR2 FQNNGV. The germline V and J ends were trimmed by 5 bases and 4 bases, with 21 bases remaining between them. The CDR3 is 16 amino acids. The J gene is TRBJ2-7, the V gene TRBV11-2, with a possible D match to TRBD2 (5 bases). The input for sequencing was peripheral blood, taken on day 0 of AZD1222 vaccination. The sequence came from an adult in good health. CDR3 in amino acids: CASSPEGGLFGYEQYF. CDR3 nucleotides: TGTGCCAGCAGCCCCGAGGGTGGACTTTTCGGATACGAGCAGTACTTC.